This TCR beta chain derives from a study of radiotherapy plus CTLA-4 blockade in lung cancer. At the level of the study: Patients showed objective responses in under 20% of cases, and disease control was achieved by less than 35%.

Libraries were prepared by immunoSEQ multiplex PCR; TCRdb keeps only in-frame clonotypes and omits some of them. The data hold 40,000 to 45,000 clones, with 70% to 80% observed a single time. As regards this clone: The junction departs from germline at one end; a sequencing error may be responsible.

CTLA-4 blockade with ipilimumab, together with focal radiation, was given to patients with chemo-refractory metastatic non-small-cell lung cancer. The CDR3 runs to 14 residues. The germline gives CDR1 SSHAT, CDR2 FNYEAQ (reference sequence). The sequence derives from a human donor with non-small cell lung cancer whose response to radiotherapy plus ipilimumab could not be evaluated. This sequence joins TRBV7-7 and TRBJ2-7; 7 bases match TRBD2. The sample here was peripheral blood, taken from a patient treated with radiotherapy plus ipilimumab. CDR3 coding DNA: TGTGCTAGCAGCTTGGGCGGGGGCTCCTACGAGCAGTACTTC. Translation gives CASSLGGGSYEQYF.